Presented here are 32 T cell receptor beta chains from one specimen sequenced in a study of Ad26.COV2.S vaccination and SARS-CoV-2 variants. This table comes from immunoSEQ multiplex PCR, and its TCRdb copy is limited to in-frame clones, with some not included. Here the sample spans roughly 680,000 clones, roughly 90% being singletons. Treatment: roughly 20 received Ad26.COV2.S at low or high dose, single or two shots; 5 received placebo; per-sample allocation not given. Samples came from day 63 after the first vaccine or placebo injection. This sample comprised peripheral blood, obtained in a trial of Ad26.COV2.S vaccine versus placebo. Source of these receptors: a person aged 18-60 years who received the Ad26.COV2.S COVID-19 vaccine or a placebo.

This chain links TRBV12-3 or TRBV12-4 with TRBJ1-1, with D possibly matching TRBD1 (6 bases). Trimming took 6 bases from V and 0 from J, leaving 8 bases between them. The CDR3 runs 13 residues. The CDR3 nucleotides are TGTGCCAGCAGAGGACAGCTGAACACTGAAGCTTTCTTT. Its translation is CASRGQLNTEAFF.

The rearrangement links TRBV9 to TRBJ2-3, with D unclear. The CDR3 spans 14 residues. CDR1 is SGDLS, CDR2 YYNGEE, per germline. V dropped 4 bases and J dropped 0 bases, with 9 bases sitting between them. The CDR3 DNA is TGTGCCAGCAGCTACTACGAAAGCACAGATACGCAGTATTTT. Translated, it gives CASSYYESTDTQYF.

The V gene is TRBV9, the J gene TRBJ1-5, with no clear D. V lost 2 bases, J lost 4 bases, and 7 bases lay in between. The CDR3 loop spans 13 amino acids. Germline V lookup: CDR1 SGDLS, CDR2 YYNGEE. As DNA, the CDR3 is TGTGCCAGCAGCGTGTCCCCAAATCAGCCCCAGCATTTT. It translates to CASSVSPNQPQHF.

A single count supports this clone. The chain recombines TRBV7-8 with TRBJ2-1, with D unclear. Germline V gives CDR1 SGHVS, CDR2 FQNEAQ. This CDR3 has 16 residues. Trimming removed 4 bases at V and 6 bases at J, with 19 bases between. This CDR3 is CASSYLMVRSGNEQFF. CDR3 nucleotide sequence: TGTGCCAGCAGCTACCTAATGGTAAGGAGTGGCAATGAGCAGTTCTTC.

The V call is TRBV6-5, the J call TRBJ1-4, with D possibly being TRBD1 (5 bases). The CDR3 is 12 amino acids. V lost 5 bases and J 10 bases, leaving 11 bases between the germline ends. Germline loops: CDR1 MNHEY, CDR2 SVGAGI. The CDR3 DNA reads TGTGCCAGCAGTCCAGACAGAGGAAAACTGTTTTTT. Its translation: CASSPDRGKLFF.

The chain recombines TRBV6-6 with TRBJ2-7; TRBD1 might be the D (6 bases). V was cut by 5 bases and J by 6 bases, with 17 bases left in between. Germline V lookup: CDR1 MNHNY, CDR2 SVGAGI (reference sequence). This CDR3 is 14 amino acids long. The DNA of the CDR3 is TGTGCCAGCAGTAATCCTTCGAAGACAGGCGAGCAGTACTTC. Its protein product is CASSNPSKTGEQYF.

Of note for this clone: Other DNA sequences within the sample encode an identical CDR3. The genes are TRBV2 and TRBJ2-1, with D unclear. Trimming cost V 8 bases and J 1 base, with 3 bases left between them. The CDR3 consists of 11 residues. Germline V gene data show CDR1 as SNHLY and CDR2 as FYNNEI. The CDR3 protein is CASRSYNEQFF. The CDR3 DNA follows: TGTGCCAGCCGGTCCTACAATGAGCAGTTCTTC.

This rearrangement joins TRBV5-1 to TRBJ1-1; a weak D match, TRBD1 (6 bases). Germline V CDR1 and CDR2: SGHRS, YFSETQ. V lost 3 bases, J lost 2 bases, and 14 bases lay in between. This CDR3 contains 15 residues. For the CDR3, the DNA is TGCGCCAGCAGCTGGTATGGTGGGGGCAACACTGAAGCTTTCTTT. Its protein is CASSWYGGGNTEAFF. Based on the CDR3 plus reference TRBV5-1 and TRBJ1-1, the full variable domain is KAGVTQTPRYLIKTRGQQVTLSCSPISGHRSVSWYQQTPGQGLQFLFEYFSETQRNKGNFPGRFSGRQFSNSRSEMNVSTLELGDSALYLCASSWYGGGNTEAFFGQGTRLTVV.

This clone has a single count. The chain links TRBV6-6 to TRBJ1-3; D uncertain. CDR1 and CDR2 from the germline V gene are MNHNY and SVGAGI (reference sequence). The CDR3 is 14 amino acids. V lost 6 bases, J lost 4 bases, and 13 bases lay in between. The CDR3 coding sequence is TGTGCCAGCAGACTTACAGTGGCCGGAAACACCATATATTTT. It encodes CASRLTVAGNTIYF.

The rearrangement joins TRBV24-1 to TRBJ2-5, with 9 bases that match TRBD1. Unmatched junction bases numbered 3, after V lost 5 bases and J lost 3 bases. The germline CDR1 and CDR2 sequences are KGHDR and SFDVKD. CDR3 length: 14 residues. CDR3 region: CATSARDREETQYF. For the CDR3, the DNA is TGTGCCACCAGTGCCCGGGACAGGGAAGAGACCCAGTACTTC.

The genes are TRBV4-3 and TRBJ2-1; D call uncertain. The CDR3 has 13 amino acids. Germline values: CDR1 LGHNA, CDR2 YSLEER. V lost 2 bases to trimming and J lost 3 bases, with 5 bases between them. The CDR3 sequence: CASSQLNYNEQFF. For the CDR3, the DNA is TGCGCCAGCAGCCAACTGAACTACAATGAGCAGTTCTTC.

The chain combines TRBV12-3 or TRBV12-4 with TRBJ1-5; D possibly corresponds to TRBD1 (5 bases). V lost 3 bases and J lost 7, with 10 bases in between. The CDR3 is 13 amino acids. The CDR3: CASSLGEGQPQHF. CDR3 nucleotides: TGTGCCAGCAGTTTGGGGGAGGGACAGCCCCAGCATTTT.

This rearrangement joins TRBV29-1 to TRBJ2-2; a possible D gene is TRBD1 (6 bases). In germline, CDR1 is SQVTM, CDR2 ANQGSEA. The V and J ends lost 4 bases and 0 bases respectively, with 9 bases between them. CDR3 length equals 14 residues. CDR3 sequence reads: CSVGGQSNTGELFF. The CDR3 DNA sequence: TGCAGCGTTGGGGGGCAGTCGAACACCGGGGAGCTGTTTTTT.

Turning to this clone: The same CDR3 also results from other DNA sequences found in this sample. V and J are TRBV29-1 and TRBJ2-7, with 8 bases identical to TRBD1. Unmatched junction bases numbered 5, after V lost 6 bases and J lost 4 bases. The germline CDR1 and CDR2 sequences are SQVTM and ANQGSEA. The CDR3 covers 12 residues. The CDR3 is CSVGGQGYEQYF. The CDR3, as DNA: TGCAGCGTGGGAGGACAGGGATACGAGCAGTACTTC.

The chain carries TRBV30 and TRBJ2-6, with unresolved D. CDR3 length: 11 residues. Germline-derived CDR1 and CDR2 are GTSNPN and SVGIG (reference sequence). V gave up 4 bases and J gave up 2 bases, with 0 bases separating them. Here the CDR3 DNA reads TGTGCCTGGACTGGGGCCAACGTCCTGACTTTC. It yields the protein CAWTGANVLTF.

V gene TRBV19 combines with J gene TRBJ2-7; TRBD2 matches at 14 bases. CDR1 and CDR2 (germline): LNHDA, SQIVND (reference sequence). Losses at the gene ends were 5 bases for V and 1 base for J; bases not matched to a gene: 7. The length of the CDR3 is 17 residues. CDR3 DNA: TGTGCCAGTAGTCTCGGGACTAGCGGGAGTATATCCTACGAGCAGTACTTC. It yields the protein CASSLGTSGSISYEQYF.

This chain connects TRBV30 to TRBJ2-7, with D possibly TRBD2 on 7 matching bases. V was clipped by 7 bases and J by 2 bases, with 12 bases between them. Germline CDR1 and CDR2: GTSNPN and SVGIG (reference sequence). The CDR3 loop spans 12 amino acids. The CDR3 reads CAFRGGAYEQYF. For the CDR3, the DNA is TGTGCCTTCAGGGGAGGGGCCTACGAGCAGTACTTC.

The chain employs TRBV19 and TRBJ2-1, with D perhaps given as TRBD1 or TRBD2 (5 bases each). Trimming pared 6 bases from V and 1 base from J, leaving 16 bases between. CDR3 size: 16 residues. Germline V gene sequence: CDR1 LNHDA, CDR2 SQIVND (reference sequence). The CDR3 nucleotides are TGTGCCAGTAGGGATAGACCGGGACCATCCTACAATGAGCAGTTCTTC. Its translation is CASRDRPGPSYNEQFF.

The V call is TRBV6-1, the J call TRBJ1-2, with 7 bases aligning to TRBD1. Losses at the gene ends were 3 bases for V and 4 bases for J; bases not matched to a gene: 8. This CDR3 comprises 15 residues. Germline loops: CDR1 MNHNS, CDR2 SASEGT. CDR3 in amino acids: CASSEATGQFYGYTF. The CDR3 DNA reads TGTGCCAGCAGTGAGGCGACAGGGCAGTTCTATGGCTACACCTTC.

The J gene is TRBJ2-1, the V gene TRBV6-5; possibly TRBD2 for D (5 bases). V was pared by 2 bases and J by 6 bases, with 5 bases between. The germline V gene has CDR1 MNHEY and CDR2 SVGAGI. The CDR3 spans 12 residues. In DNA, the CDR3 is TGTGCCAGCAGTTACGGACTCAATGAGCAGTTCTTC. Amino acids: CASSYGLNEQFF.

The genes are TRBV6-6 and TRBJ1-6; 8 bases line up with TRBD1. Germline CDR1 and CDR2: MNHNY and SVGAGI (reference sequence). The trim removed 6 bases at V and 6 bases at J, leaving 4 bases unmatched. The CDR3 has 14 residues. CDR3 sequence (DNA): TGTGCCAGCAGAACGACAGGGGTTAATTCACCCCTCCACTTT. Encoded protein: CASRTTGVNSPLHF.

CDR3 residues: CASSRGYQETQYF. In DNA, the CDR3 is TGTGCCAGCAGCAGGGGTTACCAAGAGACCCAGTACTTC. This chain links TRBV27 with TRBJ2-5; TRBD1 is a possible D gene (6 bases). CDR1 and CDR2 (germline): MNHEY, SMNVEV (reference sequence). The CDR3 runs to 13 residues. Trimming removed 6 bases at V and 0 bases at J, with 8 bases between.

This chain uses TRBV7-2 with TRBJ2-7, with 10 bases fitting TRBD2. V gave up 5 bases and J gave up 5 bases; unmatched junction bases: 12. The CDR3 is 16 residues long. Germline-derived CDR1 and CDR2 are SGHTA and FQGNSA. CDR3 amino acids: CASSHNSLAGEDEQYF. CDR3 coding DNA: TGTGCCAGCAGCCACAACAGTCTAGCGGGAGAAGACGAGCAGTACTTC.

The gene calls are TRBV12-3 or TRBV12-4 and TRBJ1-1; D remains ambiguous. Trimming shortened V by 6 bases and J by 1 base, and 9 bases separated the two germline ends. This CDR3 region has 13 residues. The DNA for the CDR3 is TGTGCCAGCAGCTTATTTCGGAACACTGAAGCTTTCTTT. Protein product: CASSLFRNTEAFF.

This chain joins TRBV4-1 and TRBJ1-1; TRBD1 aligns across 9 bases. The V segment lost 1 base and the J segment 0 bases; nucleotides outside the gene matches: 6. Germline lookup yields CDR1 MGHRA and CDR2 YSYEKL. The CDR3 is 17 amino acids. This chain's CDR3 is CASSQATGGALNTEAFF. CDR3 DNA sequence: TGCGCCAGCAGCCAAGCCACAGGGGGCGCTTTGAACACTGAAGCTTTCTTT.

The rearrangement joins TRBV7-2 to TRBJ1-2; D is ambiguous. The CDR3 runs 14 residues. CDR1 and CDR2 from the germline V gene are SGHTA and FQGNSA. Trimming shortened V by 5 bases and J by 7 bases, and 17 bases separated the two germline ends. CDR3 coding DNA: TGTGCCAGCAGCCTTAGTCTCCGGGAGTCTGGCTACACCTTC. Translating gives CASSLSLRESGYTF.

The chain joins TRBV4-3 to TRBJ1-5; D gene ambiguous. Trimming took 4 bases from V and 4 from J, leaving 11 bases between them. The CDR3 is 14 amino acids. The V gene's germline CDR1 is LGHNA and CDR2 YSLEER. The chain's CDR3 is CASSLKQINQPQHF. The CDR3 DNA is TGCGCCAGCAGCCTAAAACAGATTAATCAGCCCCAGCATTTT.

The chain combines TRBV3-1 (or the pseudogene TRBV3-2) with TRBJ1-2, with D unclear. V lost 1 base and J lost 0, with 9 bases in between. Germline V gene data show CDR1 as LGHDT and CDR2 as YNNKEL (reference sequence). This CDR3 has 15 amino acids. The DNA of the CDR3 is TGTGCCAGCAGCCAAGGGGGAGGAACTAACTATGGCTACACCTTC. It specifies CASSQGGGTNYGYTF.

The chain combines TRBV10-3 with TRBJ1-6; D ambiguous. This CDR3 is 15 amino acids long. CDR1 ENHRY and CDR2 SYGVKD come from the germline V gene. Trimming pared 8 bases from V and 5 bases from J, leaving 16 bases between. CDR3 coding DNA: TGTGCCATCGGCCTATATAGCTCGGATAATTCACCCCTCCACTTT. Encoded protein: CAIGLYSSDNSPLHF.

About this clone itself: The junction departs from the called germline gene at one end, perhaps through a read error. The CDR3 nucleotides read TGCGCCAGCAGCTTGATTAGCGGAGGCACGGATACGCAGTATTTT. It codes for CASSLISGGTDTQYF. This chain connects TRBV5-1 to TRBJ2-3, with D possibly TRBD2 on 6 matching bases. This CDR3 contains 15 residues. CDR1 SGHRS and CDR2 YFSETQ come from the germline V gene.

The chain recombines TRBV19 with TRBJ2-2; perhaps D is TRBD1 or TRBD2 (5 bases each). Germline V CDR1 and CDR2: LNHDA, SQIVND (reference sequence). CDR3 size: 15 residues. The V and J ends lost 7 bases and 0 bases respectively, with 12 bases between them. CDR3 loop: CASNTRTTNTGELFF. CDR3 bases: TGTGCCAGTAACACTAGGACAACGAACACCGGGGAGCTGTTTTTT. The variable domain in full, completed from reference TRBV19 and TRBJ2-2, reads DGGITQSPKYLFRKEGQNVTLSCEQNLNHDAMYWYRQDPGQGLRLIYYSQIVNDFQKGDIAEGYSVSREKKESFPLTVTSAQKNPTAFYLCASNTRTTNTGELFFGEGSRLTVL.

The rearrangement joins TRBV14 to TRBJ2-7; 12 nucleotides match TRBD1. CDR1 is SGHDN, CDR2 FVKESK, per germline. The junction had 9 bases not matched to a gene; V was cut back by 4 bases and J by 5 bases. The CDR3 covers 16 residues. CDR3 in amino acids: CASSLHLGTGGHEQYF. The CDR3 DNA sequence: TGTGCCAGCAGCCTTCACTTGGGGACAGGGGGCCACGAGCAGTACTTC.